The clone carrying this T cell receptor (beta chain) was picked up a small number of times. Antigen unknown. This specimen belongs to a study of somatic mutations in cytotoxic T cells in rheumatoid arthritis. At the level of the study: Patient blood, which was peripheral blood collected as 30 ml EDTA, was drawn right after diagnosis and before any treatment started. Study-wide results and limits: The top CD8+ clone topped 20% of CD8+ cells in about an eighth of the roughly 65 patients. CD8+ T cells showed clonality that did not differ significantly between patients with rheumatoid arthritis and age-matched healthy controls.

Measured with immunoSEQ multiplex PCR; TCRdb has only the in-frame clones, and not every one. The table includes several thousand clones, approximately 80% detected once. CDR3 length: 13 residues. In germline, CDR1 is SGHTA, CDR2 FQGNSA. Trimming took 1 base from V and 0 from J, leaving 3 bases between them. Sequencing was performed on CD8+ T cells sorted from blood, taken at a follow-up visit. The source of this sequence is a woman between 65 and 79 years old with rheumatoid arthritis. This chain joins TRBV7-2 and TRBJ2-5, with D unresolved. This CDR3 is CASSLVYQETQYF. The CDR3 DNA reads TGTGCCAGCAGCTTAGTATACCAAGAGACCCAGTACTTC.